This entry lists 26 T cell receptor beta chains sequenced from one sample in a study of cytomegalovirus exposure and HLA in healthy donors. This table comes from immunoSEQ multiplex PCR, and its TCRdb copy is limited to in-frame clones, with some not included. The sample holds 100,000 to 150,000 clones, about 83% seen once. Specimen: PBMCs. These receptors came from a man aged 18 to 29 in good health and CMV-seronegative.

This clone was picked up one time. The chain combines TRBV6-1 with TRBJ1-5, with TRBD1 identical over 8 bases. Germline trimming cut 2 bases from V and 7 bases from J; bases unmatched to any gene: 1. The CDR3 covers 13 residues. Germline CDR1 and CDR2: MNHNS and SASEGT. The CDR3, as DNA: TGTGCCAGCAGTGAACAGGGGGCCCAGCCCCAGCATTTT. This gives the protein CASSEQGAQPQHF.

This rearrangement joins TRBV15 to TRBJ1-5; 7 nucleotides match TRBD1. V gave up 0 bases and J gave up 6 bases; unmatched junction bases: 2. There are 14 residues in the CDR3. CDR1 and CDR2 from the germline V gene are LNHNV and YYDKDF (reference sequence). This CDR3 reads CATSREGGGQPQHF. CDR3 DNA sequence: TGTGCCACCAGCAGAGAAGGGGGCGGTCAGCCCCAGCATTTT.

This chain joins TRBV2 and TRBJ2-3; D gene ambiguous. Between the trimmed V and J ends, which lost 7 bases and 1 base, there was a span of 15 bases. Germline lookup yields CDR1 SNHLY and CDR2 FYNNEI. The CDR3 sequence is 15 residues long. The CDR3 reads CASTEGPGGTDTQYF. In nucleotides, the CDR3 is TGTGCCAGCACCGAAGGTCCGGGTGGCACAGATACGCAGTATTTT.

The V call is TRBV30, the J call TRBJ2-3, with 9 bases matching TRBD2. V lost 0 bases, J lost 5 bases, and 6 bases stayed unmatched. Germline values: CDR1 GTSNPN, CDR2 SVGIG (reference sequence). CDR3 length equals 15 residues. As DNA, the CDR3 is TGTGCCTGGAGTGTCAGCGGGGGGCCGGGAGATACGCAGTATTTT. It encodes CAWSVSGGPGDTQYF.

The CDR3 DNA reads as TGTGCCAGCAGCCAGGACAGGGGAAGAGGTGAAAAACTGTTTTTT. Its protein product is CASSQDRGRGEKLFF. This rearrangement joins TRBV2 to TRBJ1-4, with 9 bases lining up with TRBD1. Germline V gene sequence: CDR1 SNHLY, CDR2 FYNNEI. J was trimmed by 7 bases and V by 6 bases; bases with no gene match: 9. CDR3 size: 15 residues.

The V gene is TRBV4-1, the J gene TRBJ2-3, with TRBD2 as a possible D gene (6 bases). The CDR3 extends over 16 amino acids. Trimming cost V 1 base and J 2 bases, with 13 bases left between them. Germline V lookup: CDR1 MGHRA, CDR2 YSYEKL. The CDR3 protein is CASSQGDSYFTDTQYF. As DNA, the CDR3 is TGCGCCAGCAGCCAAGGGGACTCCTACTTCACAGATACGCAGTATTTT.

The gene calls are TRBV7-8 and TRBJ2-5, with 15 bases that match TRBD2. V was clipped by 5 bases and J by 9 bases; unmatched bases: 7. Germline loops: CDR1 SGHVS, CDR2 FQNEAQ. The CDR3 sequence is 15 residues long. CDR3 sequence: CASSPGTSGGRAQYF. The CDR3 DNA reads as TGTGCCAGCAGCCCAGGGACTAGCGGGGGGCGGGCCCAGTACTTC.

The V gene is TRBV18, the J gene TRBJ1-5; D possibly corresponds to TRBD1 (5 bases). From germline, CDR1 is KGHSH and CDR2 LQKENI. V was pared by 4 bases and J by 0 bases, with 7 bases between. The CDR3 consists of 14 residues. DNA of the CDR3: TGTGCCAGCTCACTGACAGATAGCAATCAGCCCCAGCATTTT. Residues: CASSLTDSNQPQHF.

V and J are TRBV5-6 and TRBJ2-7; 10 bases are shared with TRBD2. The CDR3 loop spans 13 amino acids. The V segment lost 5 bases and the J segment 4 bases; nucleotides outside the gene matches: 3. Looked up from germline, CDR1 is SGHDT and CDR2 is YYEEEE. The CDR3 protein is CASRASGRYEQYF. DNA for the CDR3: TGTGCCAGCAGAGCTAGCGGGAGATACGAGCAGTACTTC.

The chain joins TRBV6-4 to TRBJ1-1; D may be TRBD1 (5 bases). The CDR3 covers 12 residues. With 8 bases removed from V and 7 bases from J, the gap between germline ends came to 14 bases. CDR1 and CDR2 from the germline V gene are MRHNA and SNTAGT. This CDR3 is CASFGGGSEAFF. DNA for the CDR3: TGTGCCAGCTTCGGGGGTGGCAGTGAAGCTTTCTTT.

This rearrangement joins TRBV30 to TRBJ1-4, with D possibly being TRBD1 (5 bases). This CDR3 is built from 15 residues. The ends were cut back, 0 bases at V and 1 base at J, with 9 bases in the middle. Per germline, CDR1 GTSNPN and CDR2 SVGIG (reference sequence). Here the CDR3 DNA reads TGTGCCTGGAGTGTAGGGGCAGGAACTAATGAAAAACTGTTTTTT. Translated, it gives CAWSVGAGTNEKLFF.

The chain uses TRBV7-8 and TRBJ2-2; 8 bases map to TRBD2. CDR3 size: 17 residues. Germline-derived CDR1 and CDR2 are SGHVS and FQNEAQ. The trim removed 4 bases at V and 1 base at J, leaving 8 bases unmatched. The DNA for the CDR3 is TGTGCCAGCAGCTCGAGAGCGGGAGCGGGGAACACCGGGGAGCTGTTTTTT. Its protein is CASSSRAGAGNTGELFF.

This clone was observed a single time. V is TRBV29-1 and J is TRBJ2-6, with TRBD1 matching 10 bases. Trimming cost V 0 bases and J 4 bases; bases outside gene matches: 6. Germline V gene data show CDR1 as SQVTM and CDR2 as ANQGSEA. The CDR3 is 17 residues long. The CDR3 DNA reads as TGCAGCGTTGAAGACTGGGACAGGGGATCCGGGGCCAACGTCCTGACTTTC. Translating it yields CSVEDWDRGSGANVLTF.

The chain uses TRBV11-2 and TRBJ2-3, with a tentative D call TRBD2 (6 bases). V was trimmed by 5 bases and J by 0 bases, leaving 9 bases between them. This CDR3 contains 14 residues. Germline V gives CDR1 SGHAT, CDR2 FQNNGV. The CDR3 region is CASSGGTSTDTQYF. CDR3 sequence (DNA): TGTGCCAGCAGCGGGGGGACCAGCACAGATACGCAGTATTTT.

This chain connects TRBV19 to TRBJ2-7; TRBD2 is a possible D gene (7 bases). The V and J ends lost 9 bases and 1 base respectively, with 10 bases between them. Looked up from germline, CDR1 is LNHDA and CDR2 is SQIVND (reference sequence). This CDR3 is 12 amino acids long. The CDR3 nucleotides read TGTGCCAGCGGGGGGCCATCCTACGAGCAGTACTTC. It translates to CASGGPSYEQYF.

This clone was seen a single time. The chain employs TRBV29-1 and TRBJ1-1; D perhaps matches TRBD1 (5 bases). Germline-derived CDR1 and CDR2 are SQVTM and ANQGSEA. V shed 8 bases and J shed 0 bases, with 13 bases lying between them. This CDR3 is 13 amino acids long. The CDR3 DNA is TGCAGCACCGCGGGGGGGATGAACACTGAAGCTTTCTTT. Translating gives CSTAGGMNTEAFF.

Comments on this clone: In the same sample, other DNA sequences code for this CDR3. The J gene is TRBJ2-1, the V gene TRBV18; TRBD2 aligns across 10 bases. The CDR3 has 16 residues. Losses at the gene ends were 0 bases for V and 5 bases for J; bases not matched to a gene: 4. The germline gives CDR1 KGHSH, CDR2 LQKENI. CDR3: CASSPPSAGGNNEQFF. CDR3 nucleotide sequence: TGTGCCAGCTCACCACCCTCAGCGGGAGGGAACAATGAGCAGTTCTTC.

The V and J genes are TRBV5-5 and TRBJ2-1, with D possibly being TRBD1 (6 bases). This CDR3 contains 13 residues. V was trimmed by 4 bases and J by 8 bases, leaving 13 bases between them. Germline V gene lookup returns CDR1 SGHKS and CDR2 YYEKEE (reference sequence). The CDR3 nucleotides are TGTGCCAGCAGCAGTACCGACAGGCATGAGCAGTTCTTC. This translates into CASSSTDRHEQFF.

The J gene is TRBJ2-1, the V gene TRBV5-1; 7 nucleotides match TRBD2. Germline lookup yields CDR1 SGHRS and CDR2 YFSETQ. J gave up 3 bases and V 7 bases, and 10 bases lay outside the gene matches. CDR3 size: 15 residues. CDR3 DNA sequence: TGCGCCAGCGAGCGGGAACCGGGACTCTACAATGAGCAGTTCTTC. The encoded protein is CASEREPGLYNEQFF.

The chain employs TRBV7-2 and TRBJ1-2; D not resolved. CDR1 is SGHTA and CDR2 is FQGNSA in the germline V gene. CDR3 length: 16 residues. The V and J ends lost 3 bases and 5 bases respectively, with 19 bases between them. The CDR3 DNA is TGTGCCAGCAGCTTTAGGGCGGGCGGGGAGAGGTATGGCTACACCTTC. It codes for CASSFRAGGERYGYTF.

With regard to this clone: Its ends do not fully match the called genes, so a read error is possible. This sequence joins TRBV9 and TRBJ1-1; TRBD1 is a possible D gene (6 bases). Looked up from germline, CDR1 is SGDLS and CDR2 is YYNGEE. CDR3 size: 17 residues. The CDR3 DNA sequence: TGTGCCAGCAGCCCCCTATTGGCGGCGTTGAGGGACACTGTAGCTTTCTTT. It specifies CASSPLLAALRDTVAFF.

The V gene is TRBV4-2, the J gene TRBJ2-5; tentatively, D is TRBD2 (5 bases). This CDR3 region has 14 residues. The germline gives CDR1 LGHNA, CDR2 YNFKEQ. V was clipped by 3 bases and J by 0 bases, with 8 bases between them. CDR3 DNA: TGTGCCAGCAGCCAGGGCGGGTACCAAGAGACCCAGTACTTC. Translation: CASSQGGYQETQYF.

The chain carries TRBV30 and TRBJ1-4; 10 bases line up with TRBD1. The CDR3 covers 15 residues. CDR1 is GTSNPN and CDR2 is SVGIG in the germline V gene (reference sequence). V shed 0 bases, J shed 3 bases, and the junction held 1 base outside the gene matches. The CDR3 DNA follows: TGTGCCTGGAGTGTAGGGACAGGGGCTAATGAAAAACTGTTTTTT. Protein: CAWSVGTGANEKLFF.

DNA for the CDR3: TGTGCCAGCAGCTTAGTTGCGCGGGAGTTCTCATCCGAGCAGTACTTC. Residues: CASSLVAREFSSEQYF. The V and J genes are TRBV13 and TRBJ2-7; 7 nucleotides match TRBD2. The CDR3 extends over 16 amino acids. V was clipped by 1 base and J by 6 bases; unmatched bases: 12. Per the germline V gene, CDR1 is PRHDT and CDR2 is FYEKMQ (reference sequence).

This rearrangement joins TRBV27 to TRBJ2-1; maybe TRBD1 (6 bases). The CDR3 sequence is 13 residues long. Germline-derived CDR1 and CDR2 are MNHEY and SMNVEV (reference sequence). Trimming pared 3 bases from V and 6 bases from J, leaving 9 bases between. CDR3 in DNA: TGTGCCAGCAGTTTCAGGGGCCTCAATGAGCAGTTCTTC. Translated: CASSFRGLNEQFF.

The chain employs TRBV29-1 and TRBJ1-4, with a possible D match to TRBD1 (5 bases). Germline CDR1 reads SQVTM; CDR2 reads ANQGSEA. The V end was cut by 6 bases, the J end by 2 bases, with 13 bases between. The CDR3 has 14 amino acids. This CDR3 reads CSVGRDGTNEKLFF. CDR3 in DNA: TGCAGCGTAGGGAGGGACGGGACTAATGAAAAACTGTTTTTT.